This paragraph reports one TCR beta chain. The antigen it binds to is not known. No per-base quality is available; no much larger clone lies one base away. Taken from the germline V gene (reference sequence), the CDR1 and CDR2 loops are GTSNPN and SVGIG. Counted from cysteine to phenylalanine, this CDR3 has 12 amino acids. Only the CDR3 portion is preserved as DNA: 36 bases, with reading frame beginning at the first base. V was cut back by 0 bases and J by 8 bases, leaving a gap of 10 bases between them. The label giving this sample's time point can be read as: blood 4 weeks post-SBRT, at nephrectomy. The intended sense of this specimen's treatment or condition label: 15 Gy SBRT to primary tumor, nephrectomy 4 weeks later. The samples were obtained from a clinical trial, where primary renal cell carcinomas were treated with 15 Gy stereotactic body radiation therapy and then removed by nephrectomy 4 weeks afterward. To follow tumor-enriched clonotypes, peripheral blood was collected serially from radiation-treated patients at baseline and again at 2 weeks and 4 weeks after SBRT. Every patient's renal cell carcinoma showed clear cell pathology. The QIAamp DNA Blood Mini Kit (Qiagen) was used to prepare genomic DNA for TCR sequencing. The analyses included just those samples that passed every quality control check.

These data are taken from a study of radiation and T cells in renal cell carcinoma (dated by TCRdb to about 2020). Regarding the complete study: A total of 53 samples underwent TCR beta sequencing, made up of around 26 tumors and approximately 27 peripheral blood samples. The final blood draw took place at 4 weeks after radiation, the same time as nephrectomy. A total of 3.5 million to 4.5 million unique CDR3 nucleotide sequences, encoding roughly 2.7 million unique CDR3 amino acid sequences, were found across all 50 or so samples. What the work shows at the level of the full study, not this receptor alone: Because the trial had a single-armed design, the trial could not examine how radiation dose or scheduling affected the TCR repertoire. In blood, the top tumor clonotypes increased from baseline to 2 weeks after radiation and then shrank by 4 weeks, which suggests a temporary expansion of tumor-resident clones. Changes in the blood repertoire were not tracked past 4 weeks after treatment. No pretreatment tumor biopsies were available, so the baseline intratumoral presence of clonotypes could not be determined.

Following the manufacturer's recommendations, the immunoSEQ kit was used to generate TCR beta libraries from genomic DNA. For library preparation, a first multiplex PCR was performed with proprietary primers, followed by a second PCR in which unique barcodes were added, and bead cleanups were performed after each round. A positive control reaction and a negative control reaction, both provided in the kit, were run with every batch of samples. The final libraries underwent checking on an Agilent 4200 TapeStation D1000 ScreenTape, volumetric pooling, and quantification by qPCR. An Illumina NextSeq500 fitted with a MidOutput 150-cycle cartridge performed the sequencing, running 156 Read1 cycles and 15 Index1 cycles with the kit's custom primers. The pooled library was loaded at approximately 0.92 pM, and around 22% PhiX control was spiked in. The study's own analysis went as follows. The vendor-processed data were analyzed in R, and a clonotype was defined as all T cells that share the same CDR3 nucleotide sequence. In the clone abundance analyses, frequencies in each sample were normalized to that sample's 10,000 most abundant clones. Public T cell clones, which averaged fewer than five per sample, were excluded before analysis. A difference in abundance of at least 32-fold between compartments was used to define tumor-enriched and baseline blood-enriched clonotypes. A beta-binomial differential abundance model was applied to find clonotypes that expanded or contracted between blood time points. Similarity between tumor and blood repertoires was quantified using the Baroni-Urbani and Buser coefficient, and groups were compared with two-tailed Wilcoxon tests in R. TCRdb mirrors the immuneACCESS table, restricted to in-frame sequences. Some clones are absent from its copies; in checked studies, under half trace to an unresolved V gene, and the reason for the others is unknown. The DNA was the basis for D and trimming; V, J and clone size are from that table. This sample holds approximately 31,000 clones; roughly 80% were observed only once. The ten largest make up roughly a third of the sample.

The chain is encoded by TRBV30 joined to TRBJ1-2; confidence is insufficient to name the D gene. Sequenced material: blood, taken from a patient whose treatment included radiotherapy and nephrectomy. This TCR was recovered from a man aged 55 to 69 with renal cell carcinoma. The CDR3 region reads CAWSVRNQGYTF. The DNA reads TGTGCCTGGAGTGTACGTAACCAGGGCTACACCTTC.